Sequencing of this TCR beta chain was carried out in a study of blood T cell repertoires in COVID-19. Overall study context: PBMCs, B-cell-depleted T cells, or T cells were the source of the cDNA or gDNA that made up the material.

In the source study's methods: Researchers report that nucleated cell counts were estimated from reference gene primer amplification. Generated by immunoSEQ multiplex PCR, the TCRdb table keeps only in-frame clones and is missing some. The V and J calls and clone size come from that table; D and trimming were worked out from the DNA. The table records around 90,000 clones, approximately 92% of them present only once. This CDR3 comprises 14 residues. Trimming removed 7 bases from V and 8 bases from J, with 20 bases in between. Germline CDR1 and CDR2: SNHLY and FYNNEI. This TCR was sampled from a woman aged 60-70 years with active COVID-19. The V gene is TRBV2, the J gene TRBJ1-2; D is unresolved. Sequenced sample: peripheral blood. The CDR3 bases are TGTGCCAGCAACCCCAGGTTGGCCCGGGGAGGCTACACCTTC. This sequence encodes CASNPRLARGGYTF.